Reported below is one T cell receptor beta chain. What it binds is unknown. This sample was taken from a study of T cells after yellow fever vaccination. Findings of the study overall: A large majority of primary-vaccination clones showed up again after the booster (approximately 96% CD4, around 90% CD8). Peaking on day 5 versus 15, the secondary response was faster but weaker. A limited proportion of clonotypes was detected within both the CD4 and CD8 compartments.

TCRdb re-derived calls from the 5' RACE reads in MiXCR, one entry per CDR3 protein. The sample includes almost 600,000 distinct CDR3 sequences, roughly 12% seen only once; the top ten take more than 13%. V lost 4 bases to trimming and J lost 2 bases; unmatched junction nucleotides: 7. The CDR3 consists of 17 residues. Germline CDR1 LNHDA, CDR2 SQIVND (reference sequence). The clonotype comes from a man aged 25 to 40 who received the YFV17D yellow fever vaccine. This sequence joins TRBV19 and TRBJ2-3; 12 nucleotides match TRBD2. Sequences were derived from PBMCs, sampled on the day of the yellow fever booster vaccination. The CDR3 spells CASSRTRTSGNTDTQYF. In nucleotides, the CDR3 is TGTGCCAGTAGTAGAACGAGGACTAGCGGGAACACAGATACGCAGTATTTT.